The 3 T cell receptor beta chains below come from one sample, sequenced in a study of cytomegalovirus exposure and HLA in healthy donors. The study ran its PCR with 60 Vbeta and 13 Jbeta primers. Clones were read by immunoSEQ multiplex PCR, and TCRdb kept only the in-frame ones, dropping some. This repertoire shows roughly 160,000 clones, roughly 80% found once; its top ten account for around 8%. The specimen sequenced was PBMCs. Every receptor here comes from a woman in her 40s in good health and CMV-seropositive.

This chain uses TRBV15 with TRBJ1-1; no reliable D call. CDR3 length: 16 residues. CDR1 is LNHNV, CDR2 YYDKDF, per germline (reference sequence). Trimming left V 0 bases short and J 1 base short, with 12 bases between. In DNA, the CDR3 is TGTGCCACCAGCAGAGATTATCGACATTCGAACACTGAAGCTTTCTTT. Its protein product is CATSRDYRHSNTEAFF. Combining the CDR3 with reference TRBV15 and TRBJ1-1 gives the whole variable domain DAMVIQNPRYQVTQFGKPVTLSCSQTLNHNVMYWYQQKSSQAPKLLFHYYDKDFNNEADTPDNFQSRRPNTSFCFLDIRSPGLGDTAMYLCATSRDYRHSNTEAFFGQGTRLTVV.

This chain connects TRBV19 to TRBJ1-5; no firm D call. V lost 1 base to trimming and J lost 7 bases, with 14 bases between them. The CDR3 has 15 residues. Germline V gives CDR1 LNHDA, CDR2 SQIVND (reference sequence). CDR3 sequence: CASSIGGGGGQPQHF. As DNA, the CDR3 is TGTGCCAGTAGTATAGGAGGAGGAGGCGGCCAGCCCCAGCATTTT. The variable domain in full, completed from reference TRBV19 and TRBJ1-5, reads DGGITQSPKYLFRKEGQNVTLSCEQNLNHDAMYWYRQDPGQGLRLIYYSQIVNDFQKGDIAEGYSVSREKKESFPLTVTSAQKNPTAFYLCASSIGGGGGQPQHFGDGTRLSIL.

The chain carries TRBV23-1 and TRBJ2-5; 8 bases match TRBD1. TRBV23-1 is an ORF; its function is uncertain. CDR3 length: 14 amino acids. V lost 7 bases and J lost 5; bases outside the gene matches: 9. The CDR3 region is CASNTADRDETQYF. The CDR3 DNA is TGCGCCAGCAATACTGCGGACAGGGACGAGACCCAGTACTTC.